Included here is one TCR beta chain sequence, with context. Its target is not known. At one end, the junction sequence differs from germline, possibly due to a read error. The sample belongs to a study of metastatic and nonmetastatic thyroid tumors. Study in general: Thyroid patients, malignant and benign, had repertoires compared across blood and tumor or nodule tissue.

The CDR3 extends over 19 amino acids. The germline V gene has CDR1 ENHRY and CDR2 SYGVKD. Points from the study as a whole: Patients with malignant thyroid tumors reportedly had significantly higher TCR beta diversity than those with benign nodules, in blood and tumor.

Patients had received no treatment of any kind before thyroid surgery. Original analysis: A distant-metastasis classifier for papillary thyroid cancer was built using CDR3 differences across clinicopathological groups. TCRdb re-called the PCR reads with MiXCR. The authors' filters were not applied to this entry. This sample has about 7,100 clones, with around 37% found just once. This chain links TRBV10-3 with TRBJ2-1; 11 bases align to TRBD2. The material sequenced was adjacent normal tissue. The source is a female donor with papillary thyroid cancer or a benign thyroid nodule (not recorded which). Some clones in this sample may be carry-over from other donors' samples. CDR3 residues: CAIRLDRPTSGTGMYEQFF. CDR3 coding DNA: TGTGCCATCCGCCTGGACAGGCCGACTAGCGGGACCGGGATGTATGAGCAATTCTTC.